Listed here are 24 T cell receptor beta chains from one sample, sequenced in a study of T-cell memory formation after mild COVID-19. TCRdb reprocessed the 5' RACE reads via MiXCR and lists one record per CDR3 protein. In the table there are 150,000 to 200,000 distinct CDR3 sequences, 15% to 20% of which are singletons. Sequencing used PBMCs or a T cell subset sorted from them (not recorded which). The receptors shown here come from an adult woman who had mild COVID-19 (a few samples of this study predate the infection). Cell type and time point are not known.

This clonotype has a count of ten or more. The rearrangement links TRBV5-6 to TRBJ1-1, with a possible D match to TRBD1 (6 bases). The CDR3 totals 14 residues. Germline V gene sequence: CDR1 SGHDT, CDR2 YYEEEE. The V and J ends lost 3 bases and 11 bases respectively, with 20 bases between them. CDR3 sequence: CASSWGQLASWAFF. The CDR3 DNA reads as TGTGCCAGCAGCTGGGGACAACTGGCCTCGTGGGCTTTCTTT.

This clonotype appeared a few times. The rearrangement joins TRBV5-1 to TRBJ2-7, with 9 bases fitting TRBD2. Trimming removed 0 bases from V and 4 bases from J; junction bases left unmatched: 2. Germline CDR1 reads SGHRS; CDR2 reads YFSETQ. The CDR3 contains 14 residues. CDR3 in DNA: TGCGCCAGCAGCTTGGTTAGCGGGGGATACGAGCAGTACTTC. Translated, it gives CASSLVSGGYEQYF. The whole variable domain, filled in from reference TRBV5-1 and TRBJ2-7, reads KAGVTQTPRYLIKTRGQQVTLSCSPISGHRSVSWYQQTPGQGLQFLFEYFSETQRNKGNFPGRFSGRQFSNSRSEMNVSTLELGDSALYLCASSLVSGGYEQYFGPGTRLTVT.

Only a few counts were recorded for this clonotype. The J gene is TRBJ2-7, the V gene TRBV18, with 8 bases fitting TRBD1. V shed 6 bases, J shed 5 bases, and the junction held 9 bases outside the gene matches. The length of the CDR3 is 14 residues. CDR1 and CDR2 from the germline V gene are KGHSH and LQKENI. The CDR3 loop reads CASSLGTGGDEQYF. The CDR3 DNA reads TGTGCCAGCTCGCTCGGGACAGGTGGTGACGAGCAGTACTTC.

V usage is TRBV5-6 and J usage is TRBJ2-5; 7 bases agree with TRBD1. CDR3 length equals 16 residues. Trimming took 4 bases from V and 5 from J; bases not matched to a gene: 14. Germline lookup yields CDR1 SGHDT and CDR2 YYEEEE. For the CDR3, the DNA is TGTGCCAGCAGCCAGATCTCGACTCGGGACAGTGAGACCCAGTACTTC. Translation: CASSQISTRDSETQYF.

There are a few counts of this clonotype. The chain links TRBV24-1 to TRBJ2-1, with 9 nucleotides matching TRBD1. CDR3 length equals 17 residues. Trimming took 0 bases from V and 4 from J; bases not matched to a gene: 6. Germline V gene lookup returns CDR1 KGHDR and CDR2 SFDVKD. The CDR3 protein is CATSDLPGTGSYNEQFF. CDR3 sequence (DNA): TGTGCCACCAGTGATTTGCCCGGGACAGGGTCTTACAATGAGCAGTTCTTC.

This clonotype has ten or more counts. The genes are TRBV4-2 and TRBJ2-3; 9 bases match TRBD2. Unmatched junction bases numbered 6, after V lost 0 bases and J lost 2 bases. Germline values: CDR1 LGHNA, CDR2 YNFKEQ. The CDR3 covers 17 residues. The CDR3 DNA is TGTGCCAGCAGCCAAGATAGGGCTAGCGGGAACACAGATACGCAGTATTTT. Amino acids: CASSQDRASGNTDTQYF.

The chain uses TRBV3-1 and TRBJ1-1; the D gene is possibly TRBD1 (5 bases). The germline CDR1 and CDR2 sequences are LGHDT and YNNKEL (reference sequence). Trimming removed 3 bases from V and 11 bases from J, with 10 bases in between. The CDR3 contains 11 residues. This CDR3 reads CASSHDSAAFF. DNA for the CDR3: TGTGCCAGCAGCCACGACAGTGCGGCTTTCTTT.

This clonotype appeared a few times. The chain employs TRBV15 and TRBJ1-1; D call uncertain. This CDR3 has 14 residues. Trimming left V 0 bases short and J 6 bases short, with 11 bases between. CDR1 is LNHNV, CDR2 YYDKDF, per germline (reference sequence). CDR3 nucleotide sequence: TGTGCCACCAGCAGAGATCAAGGAGCGGCTGAAGCTTTCTTT. The encoded protein is CATSRDQGAAEAFF.

This chain uses TRBV11-3 with TRBJ2-1; 8 bases match TRBD2. The CDR3 spans 15 residues. Per germline, CDR1 SGHNT and CDR2 YENEEA. After removal of 1 base from V and 5 bases from J, the junction contained 4 bases not matched to a gene. The CDR3: CASSLAGGVHNEQFF. The CDR3 DNA reads TGTGCCAGCAGCTTAGCGGGGGGGGTCCACAATGAGCAGTTCTTC.

This rearrangement joins TRBV18 to TRBJ2-7; TRBD2 matches at 13 bases. This CDR3 is built from 14 residues. Looked up from germline, CDR1 is KGHSH and CDR2 is LQKENI. Unmatched junction bases numbered 6, after V lost 6 bases and J lost 7 bases. CDR3 in amino acids: CASSPGTSGKEQYF. Written as DNA, the CDR3 is TGTGCCAGCTCGCCCGGGACTAGCGGGAAGGAGCAGTACTTC.

This clonotype was found a few times. The chain employs TRBV6-2 or TRBV6-3 and TRBJ2-7; D could derive from TRBD1 or TRBD2 (6 bases each). Germline assignment: CDR1 MNHEY and CDR2 SVGEGT. The CDR3 length is 18 residues. V lost 0 bases and J lost 3, with 21 bases in between. The chain's CDR3 is CASSYSQGHSGQSYEQYF. Here the CDR3 DNA reads TGTGCCAGCAGTTACTCACAGGGTCACAGCGGGCAAAGCTACGAGCAGTACTTC.

This clonotype was counted ten times or more. This chain joins TRBV5-1 and TRBJ2-5, with unresolved D. Trimming shortened V by 4 bases and J by 3 bases, and 7 bases separated the two germline ends. The CDR3 sequence is 12 residues long. Germline lookup yields CDR1 SGHRS and CDR2 YFSETQ. In DNA, the CDR3 is TGCGCCAGCAGCCAGGAAAAAGAGACCCAGTACTTC. This encodes CASSQEKETQYF. Supplemented by reference TRBV5-1 and TRBJ2-5, the full variable domain reads KAGVTQTPRYLIKTRGQQVTLSCSPISGHRSVSWYQQTPGQGLQFLFEYFSETQRNKGNFPGRFSGRQFSNSRSEMNVSTLELGDSALYLCASSQEKETQYFGPGTRLLVL.

The genes are TRBV7-2 and TRBJ2-5, with D maybe TRBD2 (6 bases). V was pared by 5 bases and J by 1 base, with 11 bases between. The germline V gene encodes CDR1 SGHTA and CDR2 FQGNSA. This CDR3 is built from 14 residues. Here the CDR3 reads CASSPASAQETQYF. DNA of the CDR3: TGTGCCAGCAGCCCCGCTAGCGCCCAAGAGACCCAGTACTTC.

About this clonotype: At one end, the junction sequence differs from germline, possibly due to a read error. The rearrangement links TRBV20-1 to TRBJ2-3; D unresolved. Germline V gene lookup returns CDR1 DFQATT and CDR2 SNEGSKA (reference sequence). This CDR3 contains 14 residues. CDR3 amino acids: CSARERGGTDTQYF. In nucleotides, the CDR3 is TGCAGTGCGAGAGAGCGCGGAGGCACAGATACGCAGTATTTT.

V is TRBV7-9 and J is TRBJ1-1; D not certain. The V end was cut by 5 bases, the J end by 2 bases, with 12 bases between. Germline loops: CDR1 SEHNR, CDR2 FQNEAQ (reference sequence). This CDR3 comprises 14 residues. In DNA form, the CDR3 reads TGTGCCAGCAGCCAATTCAACGGAAACACTGAAGCTTTCTTT. Its translation: CASSQFNGNTEAFF.

At least ten counts were recorded for this clonotype. This chain links TRBV19 with TRBJ2-1; D could derive from TRBD1 or TRBD2 (5 bases each). Trimming stripped 5 bases from V and 15 bases from J, with 17 bases between. This CDR3 is built from 12 residues. Germline loops: CDR1 LNHDA, CDR2 SQIVND (reference sequence). The CDR3 sequence: CASSPMGTPPFF. CDR3 in DNA: TGTGCCAGTAGTCCGATGGGGACCCCGCCGTTCTTC.

This sequence joins TRBV10-3 and TRBJ2-3, with 10 bases matching TRBD2. The V gene end was trimmed by 4 bases and the J gene end by 2 bases; junction bases not matched to a gene: 9. Germline CDR1 ENHRY, CDR2 SYGVKD. The CDR3 totals 17 residues. Written as DNA, the CDR3 is TGTGCCATCAGTGCCTTAGCGGGGGGATCATTCACAGATACGCAGTATTTT. Residues: CAISALAGGSFTDTQYF.

This clonotype appeared a few times. The chain employs TRBV30 and TRBJ1-1, with a weak D call TRBD1 (6 bases). V dropped 3 bases and J dropped 4 bases, with 18 bases sitting between them. Germline V gene data show CDR1 as GTSNPN and CDR2 as SVGIG (reference sequence). This CDR3 comprises 15 residues. The CDR3 DNA reads as TGTGCCTGGAGCCGCCCTCGGGGGCGTCGCACTGAAGCTTTCTTT. Residues: CAWSRPRGRRTEAFF.

This clonotype occurred a few times. CDR3 loop: CASSVGEASTEAFF. In DNA form, the CDR3 reads TGCGCCAGCAGCGTAGGAGAGGCGAGCACTGAAGCTTTCTTT. J is TRBJ1-1 and V is TRBV5-1; D is unclear. The V end lost 4 bases, the J end lost 4 bases, and 14 bases lay between the germline ends. Germline V gene lookup returns CDR1 SGHRS and CDR2 YFSETQ. This CDR3 contains 14 residues.

This clonotype has just a few counts. The genes are TRBV12-3 or TRBV12-4 and TRBJ1-5, with D perhaps TRBD1 (5 bases). V was cut by 9 bases and J by 2 bases, with 14 bases left in between. CDR3 length: 14 residues. CDR3 sequence: CASKGTVGNQPQHF. CDR3 nucleotide sequence: TGTGCCAGTAAGGGGACGGTAGGCAATCAGCCCCAGCATTTT.

V usage is TRBV5-1 and J usage is TRBJ2-1, with 12 bases matching TRBD2. Germline loops: CDR1 SGHRS, CDR2 YFSETQ. V shed 4 bases and J 2 bases; nucleotides not matched to a gene: 7. CDR3 length equals 17 residues. The CDR3 loop reads CASSRETSGSTYNEQFF. In DNA, the CDR3 is TGCGCCAGCAGCCGGGAGACTAGCGGGAGTACCTACAATGAGCAGTTCTTC.

There are a few counts of this clonotype. The chain couples TRBV5-1 to TRBJ2-5; no clear D. The CDR3 runs to 11 residues. Trimming took 0 bases from V and 6 from J, leaving 3 bases between them. CDR1 SGHRS and CDR2 YFSETQ come from the germline V gene. This chain's CDR3 is CASSLEQTQYF. The CDR3, as DNA: TGCGCCAGCAGCTTGGAGCAGACCCAGTACTTC. Together with reference TRBV5-1 and TRBJ2-5, the CDR3 gives the full variable domain: KAGVTQTPRYLIKTRGQQVTLSCSPISGHRSVSWYQQTPGQGLQFLFEYFSETQRNKGNFPGRFSGRQFSNSRSEMNVSTLELGDSALYLCASSLEQTQYFGPGTRLLVL.

This clonotype was seen a handful of times. The V gene is TRBV5-1, the J gene TRBJ2-5; possibly TRBD1 for D (7 bases). CDR1 is SGHRS, CDR2 YFSETQ, per germline. V was pared by 1 base and J by 6 bases, with 13 bases between. This CDR3 has 14 residues. CDR3 sequence (DNA): TGCGCCAGCAGCTTGCCGGCAGGGGGGCAGACCCAGTACTTC. Its translation: CASSLPAGGQTQYF.

This clonotype was found many times. V gene TRBV12-3 or TRBV12-4 combines with J gene TRBJ2-5; no firm D call. The CDR3 extends over 13 amino acids. Trimming left V 3 bases short and J 1 base short, with 6 bases between. Here the CDR3 DNA reads TGTGCCAGCAGTTTGGGCAGCCAAGAGACCCAGTACTTC. Its protein product is CASSLGSQETQYF.